This T cell receptor beta chain came from a study of shared clonotypes between healthy human individuals. Whole-study findings and limits: Inspection by rarefaction showed sorted-subset sequencing to be incomplete despite large depth.

Notes on this clone: Antigen unknown.

The assay was immunoSEQ multiplex PCR, and TCRdb's table has in-frame clones only and misses some. This table holds about 1.1 million clones, roughly 80% found once. The clonotype was recovered from a man aged 18 to 29 in good health. Some clones in this sample may be carry-over from other donors' samples. Sequencing input: memory CD4+ T cells from PBMCs. Subset defined: CD45RA-negative fraction.

CDR3: CATSTSPGQGYNEQFF. The CDR3 nucleotides are TGTGCCACCAGCACAAGTCCGGGACAGGGATACAATGAGCAGTTCTTC. The chain uses TRBV15 and TRBJ2-1; 9 bases match TRBD1. This CDR3 is 16 amino acids long. After removal of 4 bases from V and 4 bases from J, the junction contained 8 bases not matched to a gene. Germline V gene sequence: CDR1 LNHNV, CDR2 YYDKDF (reference sequence).